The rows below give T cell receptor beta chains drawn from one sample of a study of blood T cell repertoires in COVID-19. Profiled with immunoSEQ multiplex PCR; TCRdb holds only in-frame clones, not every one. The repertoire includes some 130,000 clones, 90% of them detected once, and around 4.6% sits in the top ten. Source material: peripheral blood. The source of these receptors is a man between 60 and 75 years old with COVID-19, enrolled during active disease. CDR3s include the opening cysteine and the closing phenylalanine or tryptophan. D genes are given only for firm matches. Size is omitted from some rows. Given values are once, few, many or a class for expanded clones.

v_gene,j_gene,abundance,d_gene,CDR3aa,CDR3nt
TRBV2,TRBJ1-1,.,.,CASRTDGGTEAFF,TGTGCCAGCAGAACAGACGGGGGGACTGAAGCTTTCTTT
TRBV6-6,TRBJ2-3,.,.,CASSYEAGTDTQYF,TGTGCCAGCAGTTACGAGGCGGGCACAGATACGCAGTATTTT
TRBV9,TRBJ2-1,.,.,CASSVDSPYNEQFF,TGTGCCAGCAGCGTAGATAGTCCTTACAATGAGCAGTTCTTC
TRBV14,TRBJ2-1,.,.,CASSQDQWAGEKSYNEQFF,TGTGCCAGCAGCCAAGATCAGTGGGCAGGTGAAAAGAGCTACAATGAGCAGTTCTTC
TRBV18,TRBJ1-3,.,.,CASSPSTGDSGNTIYF,TGTGCCAGCTCACCATCCACGGGGGACTCTGGAAACACCATATATTTT
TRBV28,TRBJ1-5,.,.,CATWSSNQPQHF,TGTGCCACCTGGAGTAGCAATCAGCCCCAGCATTTT
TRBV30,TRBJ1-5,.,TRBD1,CACGQANSNQPQHF,TGTGCCTGCGGACAGGCCAATAGCAATCAGCCCCAGCATTTT
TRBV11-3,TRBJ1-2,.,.,CASSLDYPNLYGYTF,TGTGCCAGCAGCTTAGATTATCCTAACCTCTATGGCTACACCTTC
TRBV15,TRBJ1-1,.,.,CATSRDRDTEAFF,TGTGCCACCAGCAGAGACAGGGATACTGAAGCTTTCTTT
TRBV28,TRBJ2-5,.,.,CASSSVETQYF,TGTGCCAGCAGCTCCGTCGAGACCCAGTACTTC
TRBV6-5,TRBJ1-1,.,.,CAGSETGVTEAFF,TGTGCCGGGTCTGAAACCGGGGTCACTGAAGCTTTCTTT
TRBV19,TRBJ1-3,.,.,CASSMDSSSGNTIYF,TGTGCCAGTAGTATGGACAGTTCCTCTGGAAACACCATATATTTT
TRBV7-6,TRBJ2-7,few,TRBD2,CASSQIRTSGSHEQYF,TGTGCCAGCAGCCAGATCCGGACTAGCGGGAGCCACGAGCAGTACTTC
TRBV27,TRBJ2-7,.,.,CASRRTGLDHEQYF,TGTGCCAGCAGAAGGACGGGACTCGATCACGAGCAGTACTTC
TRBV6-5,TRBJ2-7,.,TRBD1,CASSYSPTGISYEQYF,TGTGCCAGCAGTTACTCACCGACAGGGATCTCCTACGAGCAGTACTTC
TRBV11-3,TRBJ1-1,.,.,CASSVPGGTEAFF,TGTGCCAGCAGCGTCCCCGGGGGCACTGAAGCTTTCTTT
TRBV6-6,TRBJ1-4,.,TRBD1,CASLLGTGNEKLFF,TGTGCCAGCCTCTTGGGGACAGGGAATGAAAAACTGTTTTTT
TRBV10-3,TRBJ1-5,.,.,CAISGGGQPQHF,TGTGCCATCAGTGGGGGGGGACAGCCCCAGCATTTT
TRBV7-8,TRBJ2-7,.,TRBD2,CASSFSQGLADSYEQYF,TGTGCCAGCAGCTTTAGTCAGGGACTAGCGGACTCCTACGAGCAGTACTTC
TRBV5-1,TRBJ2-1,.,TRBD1,CASSPLDRANEQFF,TGCGCCAGCAGCCCACTGGACAGGGCGAATGAGCAGTTCTTC
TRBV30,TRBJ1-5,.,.,CAWSVRGGISNQPQHF,TGTGCCTGGAGTGTACGGGGGGGAATTAGCAATCAGCCCCAGCATTTT
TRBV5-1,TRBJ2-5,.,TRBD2,CASSPGLAGGPRKTQYF,TGCGCCAGCAGCCCTGGACTAGCGGGAGGGCCGAGAAAGACCCAGTACTTC
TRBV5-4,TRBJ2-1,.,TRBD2,CASSLGLAGDEQFF,TGTGCCAGCAGCCTGGGACTAGCGGGCGATGAGCAGTTCTTC
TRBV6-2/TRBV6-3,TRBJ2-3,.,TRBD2,CASSLPYRLAGYSTDTQYF,TGTGCCAGCAGCCTCCCCTACCGACTAGCGGGATATAGCACAGATACGCAGTATTTT
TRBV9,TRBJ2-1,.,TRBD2,CASTSGSYNEQFF,TGTGCCAGCACTAGCGGCTCCTACAATGAGCAGTTCTTC
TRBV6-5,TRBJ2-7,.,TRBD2,CASRIAGGPYEQYF,TGTGCCAGCAGGATAGCGGGAGGGCCGTACGAGCAGTACTTC
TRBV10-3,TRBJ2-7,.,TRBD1,CATGQVSYEQYF,TGTGCCACCGGACAGGTCTCCTACGAGCAGTACTTC
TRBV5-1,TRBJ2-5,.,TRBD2,CASSTLAGVETQYF,TGCGCCAGCAGCACCCTAGCGGGAGTTGAGACCCAGTACTTC
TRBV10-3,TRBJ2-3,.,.,CAISRGQGEADTQYF,TGTGCCATCAGTAGGGGCCAGGGGGAGGCAGATACGCAGTATTTT
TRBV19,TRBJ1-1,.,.,CASGHPNTEAFF,TGTGCCAGTGGACACCCGAACACTGAAGCTTTCTTT
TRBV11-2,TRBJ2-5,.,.,CASSLLQGTQYF,TGTGCCAGCAGCTTATTACAGGGGACCCAGTACTTC
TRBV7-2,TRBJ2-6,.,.,CASSLDRASGANVLTF,TGTGCCAGCAGCTTAGACAGGGCCTCTGGGGCCAACGTCCTGACTTTC
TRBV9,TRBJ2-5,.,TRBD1,CASSADRDQETQYF,TGTGCCAGCAGCGCGGACAGGGACCAAGAGACCCAGTACTTC
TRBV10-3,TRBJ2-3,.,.,CAISERGQGPTDTQYF,TGTGCCATCAGTGAGCGGGGTCAGGGGCCCACAGATACGCAGTATTTT
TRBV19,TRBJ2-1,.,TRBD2,CASRLAPGTSSNEQFF,TGTGCCAGTAGGCTCGCACCCGGGACTAGTAGCAATGAGCAGTTCTTC
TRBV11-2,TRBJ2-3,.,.,CASSLVGGRSDTQYF,TGTGCCAGCAGCTTAGTTGGGGGGAGGTCAGATACGCAGTATTTT
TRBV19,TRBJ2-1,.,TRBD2,CASSRAGGYNEQFF,TGTGCCAGTAGTCGGGCGGGAGGCTACAATGAGCAGTTCTTC
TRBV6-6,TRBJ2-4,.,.,CASSGPLARNIQYF,TGTGCCAGCAGTGGCCCCCTAGCTAGGAACATTCAGTACTTC
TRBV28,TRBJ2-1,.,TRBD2,CASSSGSASNNEQFF,TGTGCCAGCAGTAGCGGGAGTGCCTCGAACAATGAGCAGTTCTTC
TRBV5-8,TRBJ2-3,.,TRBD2,CASSLGLAESTDTQYF,TGTGCCAGCAGCTTGGGACTAGCGGAGAGCACAGATACGCAGTATTTT
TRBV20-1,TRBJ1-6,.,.,CSASIPGKDSPLHF,TGCAGTGCTAGTATCCCAGGGAAGGATTCACCCCTCCACTTT
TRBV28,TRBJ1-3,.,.,CASTASSPGNTIYF,TGTGCCAGCACTGCCTCCAGTCCTGGAAACACCATATATTTT
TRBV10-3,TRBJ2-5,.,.,CAISEPRIETQYF,TGTGCCATCAGTGAGCCCAGGATCGAGACCCAGTACTTC
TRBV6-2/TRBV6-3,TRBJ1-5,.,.,CASSPASLYQPQHF,TGTGCCAGCAGTCCCGCTAGTTTATATCAGCCCCAGCATTTT
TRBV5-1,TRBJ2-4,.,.,CASSSSTRKNIQYF,TGCGCCAGCAGCTCCTCGACTAGGAAAAACATTCAGTACTTC
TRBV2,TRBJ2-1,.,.,CASTPRGLDPNEQFF,TGTGCCAGCACCCCCCGAGGACTGGACCCCAATGAGCAGTTCTTC
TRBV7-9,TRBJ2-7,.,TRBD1,CASSLSTGDYEQYF,TGTGCCAGCAGCCTATCGACAGGGGACTACGAGCAGTACTTC
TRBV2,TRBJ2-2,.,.,CASRLSAGELFF,TGTGCCAGCAGACTATCCGCCGGGGAGCTGTTTTTT
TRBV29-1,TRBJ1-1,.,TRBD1,CSVGDRGQNTEAFF,TGCAGCGTTGGGGACAGGGGTCAGAACACTGAAGCTTTCTTT
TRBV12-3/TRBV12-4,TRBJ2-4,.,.,CASSLKGENIQYF,TGTGCCAGCAGTTTAAAGGGAGAAAACATTCAGTACTTC
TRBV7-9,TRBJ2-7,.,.,CASSAGRDEQYF,TGTGCCAGCAGCGCGGGCCGAGACGAGCAGTACTTC
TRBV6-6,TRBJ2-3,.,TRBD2,CASSAGTSGTDTQYF,TGTGCCAGCAGTGCCGGGACTAGCGGCACAGATACGCAGTATTTT
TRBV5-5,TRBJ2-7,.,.,CASSLAAGFYEQYF,TGTGCCAGCAGCTTGGCTGCAGGTTTTTACGAGCAGTACTTC
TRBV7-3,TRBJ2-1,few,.,CASSPTSGPSYNEQFF,TGTGCCAGCAGCCCGACCTCTGGGCCATCCTACAATGAGCAGTTCTTC
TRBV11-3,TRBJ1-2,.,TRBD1,CASSRQGAGYGYTF,TGTGCCAGCAGCCGACAGGGGGCTGGGTATGGCTACACCTTC
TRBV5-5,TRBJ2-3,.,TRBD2,CASSLVASGRATDTQYF,TGTGCCAGCAGCTTGGTCGCTAGCGGGAGGGCCACAGATACGCAGTATTTT
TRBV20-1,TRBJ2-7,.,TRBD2,CSASRTSGAYEQYF,TGCAGTGCTAGTAGGACTAGCGGAGCCTACGAGCAGTACTTC
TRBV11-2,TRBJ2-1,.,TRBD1,CASSQGTGQLYNEQFF,TGTGCCAGCAGCCAGGGGACAGGGCAACTCTACAATGAGCAGTTCTTC